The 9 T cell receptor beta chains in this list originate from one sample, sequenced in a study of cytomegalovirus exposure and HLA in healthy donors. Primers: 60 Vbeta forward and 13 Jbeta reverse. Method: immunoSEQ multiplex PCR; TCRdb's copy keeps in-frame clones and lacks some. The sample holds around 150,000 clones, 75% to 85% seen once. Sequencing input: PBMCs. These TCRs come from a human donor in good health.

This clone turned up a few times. The CDR3 coding sequence is TGTGCCAGCAGCCTCCCGACTAGCAATGAGCAGTTCTTC. Protein product: CASSLPTSNEQFF. The chain uses TRBV5-4 and TRBJ2-1, with D maybe TRBD2 (6 bases). Per the germline V gene, CDR1 is SGHNT and CDR2 is YYREEE (reference sequence). The CDR3 has 13 amino acids. Trimming took 4 bases from V and 6 from J, leaving 11 bases between them. Supplemented by reference TRBV5-4 and TRBJ2-1, the full variable domain reads ETGVTQSPTHLIKTRGQQVTLRCSSQSGHNTVSWYQQALGQGPQFIFQYYREEENGRGNFPPRFSGLQFPNYSSELNVNALELDDSALYLCASSLPTSNEQFFGPGTRLTVL.

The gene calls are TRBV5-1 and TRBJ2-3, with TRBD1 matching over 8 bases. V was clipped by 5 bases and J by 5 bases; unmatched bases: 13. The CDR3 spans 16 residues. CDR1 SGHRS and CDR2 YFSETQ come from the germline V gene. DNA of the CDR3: TGCGCCAGCAGTATACTAGGACAGGGTTCGGGAGATACGCAGTATTTT. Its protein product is CASSILGQGSGDTQYF.

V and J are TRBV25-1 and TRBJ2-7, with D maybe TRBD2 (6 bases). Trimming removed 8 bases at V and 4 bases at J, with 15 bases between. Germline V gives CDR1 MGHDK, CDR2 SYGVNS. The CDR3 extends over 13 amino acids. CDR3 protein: CASELAENYEQYF. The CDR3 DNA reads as TGTGCCAGCGAATTAGCGGAGAATTACGAGCAGTACTTC.

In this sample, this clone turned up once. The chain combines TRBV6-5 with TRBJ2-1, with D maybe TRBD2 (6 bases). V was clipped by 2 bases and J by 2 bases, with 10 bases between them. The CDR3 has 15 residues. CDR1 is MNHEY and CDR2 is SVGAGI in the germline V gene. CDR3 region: CASSYTSPAYNEQFF. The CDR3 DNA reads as TGTGCCAGCAGTTACACTAGCCCCGCCTACAATGAGCAGTTCTTC.

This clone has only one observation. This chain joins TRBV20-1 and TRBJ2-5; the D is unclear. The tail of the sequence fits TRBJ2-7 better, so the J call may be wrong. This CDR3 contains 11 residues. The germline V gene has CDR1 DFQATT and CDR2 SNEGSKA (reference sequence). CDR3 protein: CSAREGYEQYF. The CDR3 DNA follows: TGCAGTGCTAGAGAGGGCTACGAGCAGTACTTC.

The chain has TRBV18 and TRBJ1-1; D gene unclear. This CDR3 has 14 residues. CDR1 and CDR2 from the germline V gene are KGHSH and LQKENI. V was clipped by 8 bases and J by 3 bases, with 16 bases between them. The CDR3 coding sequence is TGTGCCAGCCGTGCGTCGGGGAGGTACACTGAAGCTTTCTTT. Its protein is CASRASGRYTEAFF.

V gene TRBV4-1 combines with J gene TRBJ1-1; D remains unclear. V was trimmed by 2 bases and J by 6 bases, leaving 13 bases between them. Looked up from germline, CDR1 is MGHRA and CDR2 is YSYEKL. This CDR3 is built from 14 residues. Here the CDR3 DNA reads TGCGCCAGCAGCCAACCCCGGAGGAGCCCTGAAGCTTTCTTT. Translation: CASSQPRRSPEAFF.

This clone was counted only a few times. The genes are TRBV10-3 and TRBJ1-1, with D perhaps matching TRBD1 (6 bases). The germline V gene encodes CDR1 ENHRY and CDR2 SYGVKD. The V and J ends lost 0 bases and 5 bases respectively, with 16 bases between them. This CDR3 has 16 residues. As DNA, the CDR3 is TGTGCCATCAGTGAGTCGGGGACACGAGTGTGGACTGAAGCTTTCTTT. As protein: CAISESGTRVWTEAFF.

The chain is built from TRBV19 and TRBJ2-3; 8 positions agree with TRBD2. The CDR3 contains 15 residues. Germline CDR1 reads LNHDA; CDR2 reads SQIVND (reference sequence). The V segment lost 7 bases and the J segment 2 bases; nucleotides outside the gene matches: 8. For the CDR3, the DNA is TGTGCCAGTACGAGCGGGGGCGGGAACACAGATACGCAGTATTTT. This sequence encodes CASTSGGGNTDTQYF.